This note documents a single T cell receptor (beta chain) sequence. This clone has a handful of counts. Its cognate antigen has yet to be identified. No much larger clone exists at a distance of one base, and base qualities are not known. The study profiled bulk TCR beta-chain repertoires in matched peripheral blood, tumor and adjacent normal breast tissue taken from approximately 15 patients with early-stage breast cancer. Before surgery, whole blood (about 5-10 mL) was collected into EDTA tubes and processed within 2 hours. Peripheral blood mononuclear cells were isolated by Ficoll-Paque centrifugation in SepMate-50 tubes. For storage in liquid nitrogen, PBMCs were cryopreserved as aliquots of 2 to 4 million cells in around 90% FBS with roughly 10% DMSO. The Qiagen AllPrep DNA/RNA Mini kit was used to extract genomic DNA. The data originate from a study of early stage breast cancer tumors (dated by TCRdb to the late 2010s). Study-wide context: Of the roughly 15 invasive breast tumors, some twelve were found to be estrogen receptor-positive, progesterone receptor-positive and HER2-negative. Most of the 12 ER+/PR+/HER2- tumors were invasive ductal carcinomas, while the other four were invasive lobular carcinomas. A read coverage of roughly 10-fold per sample was achieved on average. Across all samples, 2,700,000 or so templates representing roughly 1 million unique clonotypes were detected. Broader findings and caveats from the paper: Analysis by tumor subtype was prevented by the small cohort size. Compared with adjacent normal breast tissue, tumors had higher clonality and roughly 2.5-fold greater T cell density. Greater similarity was observed between blood and normal breast repertoires than between blood and tumor repertoires, and tumor was distinguished from normal in about 90% of the 16 patients when each tissue was compared with blood. Chain pairing and functional markers such as CD4, CD8 and FOXP3 were missed by bulk genomic DNA sequencing of unsorted cells. Enriched TCRB sequences shared across patients were found to be mostly commonly generated sequences that were unlikely to play an important role in the tumor microenvironment.

The CDR3 measures 15 amino acids from cysteine to phenylalanine. Only the CDR3 part of the read is kept: 45 bases, read in frame from the first base. CDR1 and CDR2 were assigned from the germline V gene as LGHNA and YSLEER. Between the V and J ends, shortened by 3 bases and 3 bases respectively, the junction contains 15 bases. Two independent genomic DNA replicates were amplified for each sample, with approximately 0.5 ug used for blood and approximately 1.5 ug for tumor or normal breast. TCRB sequencing of genomic DNA was carried out with the ImmunoSeq Intro kit according to the manufacturer's instructions. Multiplex PCR ran roughly 30 cycles with proprietary primers and spike-in control sequences for absolute quantification. Single-end 150-bp reads were used to sequence an 87-bp fragment covering the CDR3 and the flanking V and J genes. Each lane of an Illumina MiSeq running version 3.0 chemistry carried seven multiplexed samples, with two replicates apiece. Per the authors' processing: The vendor's proprietary pipeline processed the raw data and merged both replicates into a single result for each sample. A clonotype was defined as productive rearrangements that share the same V-gene family, CDR3 amino acid sequence and J-gene segment. Clonality was computed as 1 minus the normalized Shannon entropy (Pielou evenness) of TCRB abundances. To estimate T cell density, the total number of templates was divided by the number of input cells, which was inferred from the amount of DNA input. Recon was used with default parameters to estimate total repertoire diversity and clonality. Clonotypes with over 0.1% abundance in tumor and at least 32-fold higher abundance in tumor than in normal breast were defined as tumor-enriched. TCRdb obtained this table from immuneACCESS and retained in-frame rearrangements with V and J assigned. These tables miss some clones; where compared with another copy, unresolved V genes account for less than half of the shortfall, and the remainder is unexplained. The V and J calls and clone size come from that table; D and trimming were worked out from the DNA. The table for this sample lists tens of thousands of clones; around 67% of them were counted only once. The ten largest clones capture 4.7% of the sample.

The receptor was isolated from a person aged 40 to 50 with breast cancer. The rearranged segments are TRBV4-3 and TRBJ2-7; D gene: possibly TRBD2, on 5 matching bases. Sequencing used blood. This receptor carries the CDR3 CASSHNYGGNYEQYF. Read as DNA, the sequence is TGCGCCAGCAGCCACAACTATGGAGGAAACTACGAGCAGTACTTC.